These 30 T cell receptor beta chains share one sample of origin, sequenced in a study of PD-L1 blockade in urothelial cancer. The data were produced by immunoSEQ multiplex PCR, yet TCRdb's version contains in-frame clones alone and is incomplete. The sample lists some 53,000 clones, 60% to 85% seen once, with around 3.6% in the top ten. The source material was PBMCs, sampled around atezolizumab (anti-PD-L1) treatment. Receptors were obtained from a man aged 70 or older with urothelial cancer.

J is TRBJ1-1 and V is TRBV7-9; D not certain. Per the germline V gene, CDR1 is SEHNR and CDR2 is FQNEAQ (reference sequence). Trimming took off 5 bases at V and 0 bases at J, with 7 bases between the two ends. The CDR3 has 13 amino acids. CDR3 in amino acids: CASSPTLNTEAFF. CDR3 coding DNA: TGTGCCAGCAGCCCGACACTGAACACTGAAGCTTTCTTT.

The table lists this clone with a count of one. The V and J genes are TRBV7-9 and TRBJ2-5; 9 bases align to TRBD2. This CDR3 is built from 15 residues. Germline V gene data show CDR1 as SEHNR and CDR2 as FQNEAQ (reference sequence). With 1 base clipped from V and 5 bases from J, the junction kept 5 bases outside the gene matches. In nucleotides, the CDR3 is TGTGCCAGCAGCTTAGTTGCCGGACTAGCGGAGACCCAGTACTTC. Its translation: CASSLVAGLAETQYF.

The V call is TRBV28, the J call TRBJ1-1; 8 nucleotides match TRBD1. Germline CDR1 and CDR2: MDHEN and SYDVKM. The CDR3 length is 15 residues. The V and J ends lost 4 bases and 4 bases, in that order; junction bases with no gene match: 8. In DNA, the CDR3 is TGTGCCAGCAGTTCCCTCCAGGGGGCGAGCACTGAAGCTTTCTTT. Translating gives CASSSLQGASTEAFF.

J is TRBJ2-1 and V is TRBV4-2; 12 bases are a match to TRBD2. Trimming cost V 4 bases and J 4 bases; bases outside gene matches: 5. The germline V gene encodes CDR1 LGHNA and CDR2 YNFKEQ. This CDR3 is 16 amino acids long. CDR3 loop: CASSPRTSGEYNEQFF. The CDR3 nucleotides are TGTGCCAGCAGCCCCCGGACTAGCGGGGAATACAATGAGCAGTTCTTC.

The V call is TRBV27, the J call TRBJ2-3; 7 positions agree with TRBD1. With V trimmed by 5 bases and J by 4 bases, 6 bases remained unmatched. Germline CDR1 is MNHEY and CDR2 is SMNVEV (reference sequence). The CDR3 length is 14 residues. CDR3 sequence (DNA): TGTGCCAGCAGTCAGGACAGGCTCTCAGATACGCAGTATTTT. Translating gives CASSQDRLSDTQYF.

The gene calls are TRBV9 and TRBJ2-3, with D unclear. Germline CDR1 is SGDLS and CDR2 is YYNGEE. The CDR3 is made up of 13 amino acids. Between the trimmed V and J ends, which lost 0 bases and 5 bases, there was a span of 7 bases. The CDR3 coding sequence is TGTGCCAGCAGCGTAGGTAGAGTAGATACGCAGTATTTT. Its protein product is CASSVGRVDTQYF.

V is TRBV5-4 and J is TRBJ2-7; 8 bases align to TRBD1. Germline loops: CDR1 SGHNT, CDR2 YYREEE (reference sequence). The CDR3 is 14 amino acids. Unmatched junction bases numbered 7, after V lost 4 bases and J lost 4 bases. CDR3 amino acids: CASSPFRQGYEQYF. DNA for the CDR3: TGTGCCAGCAGCCCTTTCCGACAGGGGTACGAGCAGTACTTC.

The chain employs TRBV19 and TRBJ1-4; no firm D call. The CDR3 has 15 residues. The V gene's germline CDR1 is LNHDA and CDR2 SQIVND (reference sequence). Trimming took off 7 bases at V and 7 bases at J, with 19 bases between the two ends. In DNA, the CDR3 is TGTGCCAGTAATTTAATCGGGGATGGAGGTGAAAAACTGTTTTTT. It translates to CASNLIGDGGEKLFF.

The rearrangement uses TRBV29-1 and TRBJ2-3; tentatively, D is TRBD1 (6 bases). From germline, CDR1 is SQVTM and CDR2 ANQGSEA. The CDR3 is 13 amino acids. Trimming took 3 bases from V and 1 from J, leaving 8 bases between them. The CDR3 bases are TGCAGCGTTGAGAAGGGGGGCACAGATACGCAGTATTTT. It yields the protein CSVEKGGTDTQYF.

The rearrangement joins TRBV10-3 to TRBJ1-6, with D tentatively TRBD1 (6 bases). The CDR3 is 16 amino acids. Between the trimmed V and J ends, which lost 2 bases and 6 bases, there was a span of 14 bases. Looked up from germline, CDR1 is ENHRY and CDR2 is SYGVKD. The DNA of the CDR3 is TGTGCCATCAGTGAGGGTCTGGGGGCAGGTAATTCACCCCTCCACTTT. Amino acid sequence: CAISEGLGAGNSPLHF.

V usage is TRBV29-1 and J usage is TRBJ2-1; tentative D call: TRBD2 (5 bases). The V and J ends lost 4 bases and 4 bases respectively, with 8 bases between them. Germline V gives CDR1 SQVTM, CDR2 ANQGSEA. The CDR3 contains 12 residues. The CDR3, as DNA: TGCAGCGTTGGGACTGTTTACAATGAGCAGTTCTTC. This codes for CSVGTVYNEQFF.

This clone was seen a single time. This clone may be a read error of a much larger clone one base away. Within the sample, other DNA sequences also encode this same CDR3. The chain couples TRBV5-4 to TRBJ2-2; TRBD1 aligns across 7 bases. The CDR3 length is 15 residues. J lost 0 bases, V lost 4 bases, and 3 bases had no gene match. CDR1 and CDR2 from the germline V gene are SGHNT and YYREEE (reference sequence). In DNA, the CDR3 is TGTGCCAGCAGCCGGGACAGAGCGAACACCGGGGAGCTGTTTTTT. Its protein product is CASSRDRANTGELFF.

V gene TRBV11-2 combines with J gene TRBJ1-1, with D possibly being TRBD1 (6 bases). This CDR3 spans 13 amino acids. Germline V gives CDR1 SGHAT, CDR2 FQNNGV. V lost 0 bases and J 8 bases, leaving 10 bases between the germline ends. CDR3 sequence: CASSLDRGSEAFF. In nucleotides, the CDR3 is TGTGCCAGCAGCTTAGACAGGGGTTCCGAAGCTTTCTTT.

This clone was picked up one time. The V call is TRBV28, the J call TRBJ2-1; D may be TRBD2 (5 bases). The CDR3 loop spans 15 amino acids. The V end was cut by 5 bases, the J end by 4 bases, with 15 bases between. In germline, CDR1 is MDHEN, CDR2 SYDVKM. The CDR3 nucleotides are TGTGCCAGCAGTGCGTTAGGAGGAAGGTACAATGAGCAGTTCTTC. Translated: CASSALGGRYNEQFF.

On this clone itself: The sample carries other DNA sequences with the same CDR3. The chain joins TRBV5-1 to TRBJ2-2, with D maybe TRBD2 (5 bases). CDR1 and CDR2 (germline): SGHRS, YFSETQ. The CDR3 totals 14 residues. The germline V and J ends were trimmed by 0 bases and 5 bases, with 8 bases remaining between them. CDR3 coding DNA: TGCGCCAGCAGCTTGGGAGGCGGGACCGGGGAGCTGTTTTTT. Translating it yields CASSLGGGTGELFF.

The chain joins TRBV14 to TRBJ2-5; 8 bases map to TRBD1. Germline CDR1 reads SGHDN; CDR2 reads FVKESK. The CDR3 extends over 14 amino acids. The ends lost 0 bases at V and 5 bases at J; junction bases unmatched: 2. The CDR3 bases are TGTGCCAGCAGCCAAGACAGGGGGCAGGAGACCCAGTACTTC. Amino acid sequence: CASSQDRGQETQYF.

The gene calls are TRBV6-5 and TRBJ1-3; unclear D gene. Germline values: CDR1 MNHEY, CDR2 SVGAGI. Trimming pared 2 bases from V and 0 bases from J, leaving 8 bases between. The CDR3 is 15 amino acids. In nucleotides, the CDR3 is TGTGCCAGCAGTTACAAGTGGAGCTCTGGAAACACCATATATTTT. Encoded protein: CASSYKWSSGNTIYF.

This sequence joins TRBV6-5 and TRBJ2-3; 7 nucleotides match TRBD1. The CDR3 sequence is 14 residues long. Germline trimming cut 2 bases from V and 3 bases from J; bases unmatched to any gene: 2. From germline, CDR1 is MNHEY and CDR2 SVGAGI. The chain's CDR3 is CASSYTTGTDTQYF. The CDR3 region has the DNA TGTGCCAGCAGTTACACGACAGGGACAGATACGCAGTATTTT.

The J gene is TRBJ2-7, the V gene TRBV25-1; perhaps TRBD2 as D (6 bases). The CDR3 is 13 amino acids. Trimming removed 6 bases from V and 4 bases from J, with 13 bases in between. Germline V gene sequence: CDR1 MGHDK, CDR2 SYGVNS. CDR3 DNA: TGTGCCAGCAGGGGGGGACCGCAGTACGAGCAGTACTTC. Protein: CASRGGPQYEQYF.

This chain links TRBV25-1 with TRBJ2-2; TRBD1 matches 10 bases. Germline values: CDR1 MGHDK, CDR2 SYGVNS. The trim removed 3 bases at V and 5 bases at J, leaving 9 bases unmatched. CDR3 size: 17 residues. This CDR3 is CASSELYRTGGTGELFF. The CDR3 region has the DNA TGTGCCAGCAGTGAGCTCTACCGGACAGGGGGGACCGGGGAGCTGTTTTTT.

This clone has more than one count but fewer than ten. The V gene is TRBV11-1, the J gene TRBJ1-4, with D uncertain. V was clipped by 0 bases and J by 8 bases, with 13 bases between them. Germline CDR1 reads SGHAT; CDR2 reads FQDESV (reference sequence). This CDR3 has 15 amino acids. CDR3 loop: CASSLAPPLEEKLFF. CDR3 coding DNA: TGTGCCAGCAGCTTAGCGCCACCTCTAGAGGAAAAACTGTTTTTT.

The rearrangement joins TRBV6-4 to TRBJ2-3, with a tentative D call TRBD1 (6 bases). Deletions cut 3 bases from V and 2 bases from J, with 9 bases between. The CDR3 totals 14 residues. In germline, CDR1 is MRHNA, CDR2 SNTAGT. The chain's CDR3 is CASSETGFTDTQYF. As DNA, the CDR3 is TGTGCCAGCAGTGAAACAGGGTTCACAGATACGCAGTATTTT.

V is TRBV12-5 and J is TRBJ2-1; D is undetermined. The germline V gene has CDR1 LGHNT and CDR2 FRNRAP. This CDR3 has 14 amino acids. Trimming removed 1 base from V and 5 bases from J, with 9 bases in between. The CDR3, as DNA: TGTGCTAGTGGTTTGGGGGCCGGTCACAATGAGCAGTTCTTC. Translation: CASGLGAGHNEQFF.

In DNA form, the CDR3 reads TGTGCCAGCAGGGTAGCGGGAGTTTTCTACGAGCAGTACTTC. Translated, it gives CASRVAGVFYEQYF. J is TRBJ2-7 and V is TRBV28; TRBD2 matches 9 bases. The CDR3 loop spans 14 amino acids. The germline V gene has CDR1 MDHEN and CDR2 SYDVKM. V lost 6 bases to trimming and J lost 3 bases; unmatched junction nucleotides: 6.

The rearrangement joins TRBV11-3 to TRBJ2-4; D perhaps matches TRBD2 (6 bases). CDR1 SGHNT and CDR2 YENEEA come from the germline V gene. The ends were cut back, 6 bases at V and 3 bases at J, with 9 bases in the middle. The CDR3 runs 13 residues. The CDR3 spells CASRGGSKNIQYF. Written as DNA, the CDR3 is TGTGCCAGCAGGGGGGGAAGCAAAAACATTCAGTACTTC.

V is TRBV5-6 and J is TRBJ2-1; tentative D call: TRBD2 (6 bases). Trimming shortened V by 0 bases and J by 3 bases, and 13 bases separated the two germline ends. Germline V lookup: CDR1 SGHDT, CDR2 YYEEEE. CDR3 length equals 16 residues. The CDR3 bases are TGTGCCAGCAGCTTGGAGCCGGGAGTGGTCTACAATGAGCAGTTCTTC. As protein: CASSLEPGVVYNEQFF. The whole variable domain, remainder taken from reference TRBV5-6 and TRBJ2-1, is DAGVTQSPTHLIKTRGQQVTLRCSPKSGHDTVSWYQQALGQGPQFIFQYYEEEERQRGNFPDRFSGHQFPNYSSELNVNALLLGDSALYLCASSLEPGVVYNEQFFGPGTRLTVL.

This chain joins TRBV11-2 and TRBJ1-1; 8 positions match TRBD1. V was pared by 3 bases and J by 2 bases, with 8 bases of the junction left unmatched. The germline V gene encodes CDR1 SGHAT and CDR2 FQNNGV. The CDR3 length is 16 residues. As DNA, the CDR3 is TGTGCCAGCAGCTTGGGACAGGTCCTTCTTAACACTGAAGCTTTCTTT. Translated: CASSLGQVLLNTEAFF.

A single count supports this clone. The chain's CDR3 is CASSGQGEFGNTIYF. CDR3 bases: TGTGCCAGCAGCGGACAGGGGGAGTTTGGAAACACCATATATTTT. The rearrangement joins TRBV6-1 to TRBJ1-3, with TRBD1 identical over 10 bases. V dropped 6 bases and J dropped 3; count of bases not matched to a gene: 5. In germline, CDR1 is MNHNS, CDR2 SASEGT. The CDR3 runs 15 residues.

The V gene is TRBV11-3, the J gene TRBJ2-3, with D tentatively TRBD2 (5 bases). This CDR3 is built from 14 residues. Germline assignment: CDR1 SGHNT and CDR2 YENEEA. Trimming took off 1 base at V and 0 bases at J, with 5 bases between the two ends. The DNA for the CDR3 is TGTGCCAGCAGCTTAGGAGGGAGCACAGATACGCAGTATTTT. It codes for CASSLGGSTDTQYF.

V usage is TRBV4-3 and J usage is TRBJ2-3; no clear D gene. CDR1 LGHNA and CDR2 YSLEER come from the germline V gene. Trimming removed 2 bases at V and 6 bases at J, with 21 bases between. The CDR3 length is 17 residues. The CDR3 DNA reads TGCGCCAGCAGCCAACCGCCCGCCGGGTCAACGAGGGATACGCAGTATTTT. This gives the protein CASSQPPAGSTRDTQYF.